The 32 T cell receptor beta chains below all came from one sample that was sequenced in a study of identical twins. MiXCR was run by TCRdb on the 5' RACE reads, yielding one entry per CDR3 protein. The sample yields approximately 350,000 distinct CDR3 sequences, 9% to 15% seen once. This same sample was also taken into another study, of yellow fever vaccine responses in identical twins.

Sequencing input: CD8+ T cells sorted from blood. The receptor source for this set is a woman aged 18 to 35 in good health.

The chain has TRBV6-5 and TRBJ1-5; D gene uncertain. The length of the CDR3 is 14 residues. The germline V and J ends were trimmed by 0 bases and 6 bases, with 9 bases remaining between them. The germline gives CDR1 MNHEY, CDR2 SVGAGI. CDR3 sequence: CASSYSAEAQPQHF. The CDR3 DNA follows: TGTGCCAGCAGTTACTCCGCAGAGGCTCAGCCCCAGCATTTT.

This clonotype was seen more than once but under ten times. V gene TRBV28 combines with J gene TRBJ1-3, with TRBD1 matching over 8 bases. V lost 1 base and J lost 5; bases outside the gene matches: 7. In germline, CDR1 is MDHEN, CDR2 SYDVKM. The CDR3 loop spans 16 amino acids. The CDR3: CASSLSNTGGRNTIYF. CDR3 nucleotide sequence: TGTGCCAGCAGTTTATCGAATACAGGGGGTAGAAACACCATATATTTT.

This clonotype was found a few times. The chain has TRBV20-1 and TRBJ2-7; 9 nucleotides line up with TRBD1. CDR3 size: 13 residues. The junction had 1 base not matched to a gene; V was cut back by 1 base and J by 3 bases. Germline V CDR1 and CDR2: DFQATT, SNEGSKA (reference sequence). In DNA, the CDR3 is TGCAGTGCTAGAGTGACAGGGGGCTACGAGCAGTACTTC. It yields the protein CSARVTGGYEQYF.

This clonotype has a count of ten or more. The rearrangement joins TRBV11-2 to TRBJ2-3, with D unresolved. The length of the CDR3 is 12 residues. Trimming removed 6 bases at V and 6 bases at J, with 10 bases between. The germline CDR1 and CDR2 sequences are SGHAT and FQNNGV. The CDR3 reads CASSAKWDTQYF. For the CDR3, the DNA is TGTGCCAGCAGTGCTAAGTGGGATACGCAGTATTTT.

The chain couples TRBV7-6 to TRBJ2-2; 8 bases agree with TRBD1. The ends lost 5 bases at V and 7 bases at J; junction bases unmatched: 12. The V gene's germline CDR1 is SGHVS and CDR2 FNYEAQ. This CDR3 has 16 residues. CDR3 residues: CASSPGQVPGGGELFF. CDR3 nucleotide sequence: TGTGCCAGCAGCCCGGGACAGGTCCCGGGCGGCGGGGAGCTGTTTTTT.

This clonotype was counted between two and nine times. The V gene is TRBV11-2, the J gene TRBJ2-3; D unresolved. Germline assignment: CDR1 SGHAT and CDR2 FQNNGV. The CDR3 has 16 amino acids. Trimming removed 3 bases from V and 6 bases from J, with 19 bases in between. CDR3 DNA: TGTGCCAGCAGCTTTAGGCTACCGGGTAGTAGGGATACGCAGTATTTT. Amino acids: CASSFRLPGSRDTQYF.

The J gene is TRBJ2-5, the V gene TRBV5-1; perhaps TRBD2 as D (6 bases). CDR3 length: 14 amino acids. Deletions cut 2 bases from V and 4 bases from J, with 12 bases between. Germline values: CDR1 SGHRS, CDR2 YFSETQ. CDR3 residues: CASSFGGYLETQYF. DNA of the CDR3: TGCGCCAGCAGCTTTGGGGGGTATTTAGAGACCCAGTACTTC.

The CDR3 here is CASRQGREGRDTQYF. CDR3 sequence (DNA): TGTGCCAGCCGACAGGGGCGGGAGGGCCGAGATACGCAGTATTTT. The chain recombines TRBV12-3 or TRBV12-4 with TRBJ2-3; TRBD2 might be the D (9 bases). The V end lost 8 bases, the J end lost 5 bases, and 20 bases lay between the germline ends. This CDR3 comprises 15 residues.

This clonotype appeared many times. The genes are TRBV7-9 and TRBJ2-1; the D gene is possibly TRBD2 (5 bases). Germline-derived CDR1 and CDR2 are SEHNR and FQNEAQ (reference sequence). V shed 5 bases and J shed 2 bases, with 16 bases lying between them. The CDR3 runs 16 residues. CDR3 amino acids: CASSLREGSTYNEQFF. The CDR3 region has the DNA TGTGCCAGCAGCCTACGTGAAGGGAGTACCTACAATGAGCAGTTCTTC.

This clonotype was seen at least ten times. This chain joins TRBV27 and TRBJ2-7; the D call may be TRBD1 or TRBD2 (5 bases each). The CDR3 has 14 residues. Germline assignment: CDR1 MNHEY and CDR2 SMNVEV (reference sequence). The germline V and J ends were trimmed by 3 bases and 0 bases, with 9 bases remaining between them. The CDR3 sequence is CASSLGRTSYEQYF. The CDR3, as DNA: TGTGCCAGCAGTTTGGGACGGACCTCCTACGAGCAGTACTTC.

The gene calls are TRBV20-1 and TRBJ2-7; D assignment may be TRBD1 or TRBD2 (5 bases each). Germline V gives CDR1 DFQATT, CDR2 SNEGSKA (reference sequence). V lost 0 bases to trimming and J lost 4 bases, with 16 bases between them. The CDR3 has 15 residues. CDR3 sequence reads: CSARDHEGPLYEQYF. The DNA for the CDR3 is TGCAGTGCTAGAGATCATGAGGGGCCTCTGTACGAGCAGTACTTC.

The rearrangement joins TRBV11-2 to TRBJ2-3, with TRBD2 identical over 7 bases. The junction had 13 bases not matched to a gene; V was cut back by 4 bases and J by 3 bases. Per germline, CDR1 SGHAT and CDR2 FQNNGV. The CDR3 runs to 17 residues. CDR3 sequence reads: CASSSLGGSGETDTQYF. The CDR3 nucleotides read TGTGCCAGCAGCTCTCTTGGTGGGAGCGGGGAGACAGATACGCAGTATTTT.

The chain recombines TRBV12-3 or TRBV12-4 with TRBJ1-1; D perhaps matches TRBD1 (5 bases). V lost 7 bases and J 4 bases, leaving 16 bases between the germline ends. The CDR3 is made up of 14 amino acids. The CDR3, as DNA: TGTGCCAGCAACTCGGCCGGGGGTGTCACTGAAGCTTTCTTT. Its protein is CASNSAGGVTEAFF.

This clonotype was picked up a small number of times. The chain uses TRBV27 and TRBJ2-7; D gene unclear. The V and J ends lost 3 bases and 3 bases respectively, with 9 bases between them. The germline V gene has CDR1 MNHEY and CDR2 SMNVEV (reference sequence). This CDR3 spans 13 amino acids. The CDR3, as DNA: TGTGCCAGCAGTTTTTCCTCAGGCTACGAGCAGTACGTC. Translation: CASSFSSGYEQYV.

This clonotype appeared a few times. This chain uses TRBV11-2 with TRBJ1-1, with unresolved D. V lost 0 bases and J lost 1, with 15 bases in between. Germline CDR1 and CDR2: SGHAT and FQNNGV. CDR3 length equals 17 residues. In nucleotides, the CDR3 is TGTGCCAGCAGCTTAGATCGCGGGCCTTTGTCGAACACTGAAGCTTTCTTT. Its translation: CASSLDRGPLSNTEAFF.

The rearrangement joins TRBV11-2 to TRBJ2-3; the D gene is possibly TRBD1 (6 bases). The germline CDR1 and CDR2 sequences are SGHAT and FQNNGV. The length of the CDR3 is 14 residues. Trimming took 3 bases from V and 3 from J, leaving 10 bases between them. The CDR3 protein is CASSLTGYTDTQYF. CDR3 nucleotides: TGTGCCAGCAGCTTGACAGGCTATACAGATACGCAGTATTTT.

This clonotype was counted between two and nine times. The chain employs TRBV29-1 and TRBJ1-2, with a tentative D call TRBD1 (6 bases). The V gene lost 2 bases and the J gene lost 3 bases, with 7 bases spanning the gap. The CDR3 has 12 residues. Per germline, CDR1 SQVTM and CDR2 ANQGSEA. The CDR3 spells CSVENRDYGYTF. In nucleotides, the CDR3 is TGCAGCGTTGAAAACAGGGACTATGGCTACACCTTC.

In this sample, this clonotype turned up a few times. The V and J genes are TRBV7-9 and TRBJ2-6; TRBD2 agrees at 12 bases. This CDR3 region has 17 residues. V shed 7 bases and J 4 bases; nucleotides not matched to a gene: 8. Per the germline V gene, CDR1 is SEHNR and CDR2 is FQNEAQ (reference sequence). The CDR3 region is CASNPSGGATGANVLTF. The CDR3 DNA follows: TGTGCCAGCAACCCTAGCGGGGGGGCCACAGGGGCCAACGTCCTGACTTTC.

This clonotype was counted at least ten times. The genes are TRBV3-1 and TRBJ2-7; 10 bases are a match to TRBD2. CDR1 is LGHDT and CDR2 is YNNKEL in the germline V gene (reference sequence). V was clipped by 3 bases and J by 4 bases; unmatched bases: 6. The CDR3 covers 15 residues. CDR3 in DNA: TGTGCCAGCAGCCAGTCACCGGGACTAGCGTACGAGCAGTACTTC. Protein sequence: CASSQSPGLAYEQYF.

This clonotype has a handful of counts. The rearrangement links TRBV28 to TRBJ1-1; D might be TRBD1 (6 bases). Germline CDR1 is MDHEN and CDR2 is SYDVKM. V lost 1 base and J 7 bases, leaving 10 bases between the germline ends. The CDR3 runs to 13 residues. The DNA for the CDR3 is TGTGCCAGCAGTTTATCAGGGGCGCTTGAAGCTTTCTTT. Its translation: CASSLSGALEAFF.

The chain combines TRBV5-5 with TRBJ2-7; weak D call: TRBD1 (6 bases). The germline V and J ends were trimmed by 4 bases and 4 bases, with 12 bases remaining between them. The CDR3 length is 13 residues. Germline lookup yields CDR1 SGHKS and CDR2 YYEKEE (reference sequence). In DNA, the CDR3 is TGTGCCAGCAGCCTACCGGACAGTTACGAGCAGTACGTC. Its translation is CASSLPDSYEQYV.

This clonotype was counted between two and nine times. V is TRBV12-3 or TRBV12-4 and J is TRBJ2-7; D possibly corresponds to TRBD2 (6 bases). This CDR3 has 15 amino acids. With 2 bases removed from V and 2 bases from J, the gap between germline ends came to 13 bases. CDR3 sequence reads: CASSLLAGPAYEQYF. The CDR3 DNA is TGTGCCAGCAGTTTACTGGCGGGACCAGCCTACGAGCAGTACTTC.

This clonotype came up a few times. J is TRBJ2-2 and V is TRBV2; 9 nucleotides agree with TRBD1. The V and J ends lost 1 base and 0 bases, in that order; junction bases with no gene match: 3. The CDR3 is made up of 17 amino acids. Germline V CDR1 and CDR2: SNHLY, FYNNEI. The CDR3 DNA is TGTGCCAGCAGTGAAGTCCGGGACAGGGCGAACACCGGGGAGCTGTTTTTT. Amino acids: CASSEVRDRANTGELFF.

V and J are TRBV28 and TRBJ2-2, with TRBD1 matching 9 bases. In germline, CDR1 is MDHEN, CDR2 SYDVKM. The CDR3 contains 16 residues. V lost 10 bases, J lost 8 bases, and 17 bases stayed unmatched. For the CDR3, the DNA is TGTGCCACGTCTCCCGGGACAGGGCTCCTGGAAGGGGAGCTGTTTTTT. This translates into CATSPGTGLLEGELFF. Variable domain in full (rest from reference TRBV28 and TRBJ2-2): DVKVTQSSRYLVKRTGEKVFLECVQDMDHENMFWYRQDPGLGLRLIYFSYDVKMKEKGDIPEGYSVSREKKERFSLILESASTNQTSMYLCATSPGTGLLEGELFFGEGSRLTVL.

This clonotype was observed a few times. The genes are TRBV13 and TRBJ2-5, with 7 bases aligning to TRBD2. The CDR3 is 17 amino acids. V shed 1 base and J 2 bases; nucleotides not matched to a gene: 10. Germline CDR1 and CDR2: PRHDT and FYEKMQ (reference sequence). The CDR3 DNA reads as TGTGCCAGCAGCTTAGAGAGGACTAGGTTGGGACAAGAGACCCAGTACTTC. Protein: CASSLERTRLGQETQYF.

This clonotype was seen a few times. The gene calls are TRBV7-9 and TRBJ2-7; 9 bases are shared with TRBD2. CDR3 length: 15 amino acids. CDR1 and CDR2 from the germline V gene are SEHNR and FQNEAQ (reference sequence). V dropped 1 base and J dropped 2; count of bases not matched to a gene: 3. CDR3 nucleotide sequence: TGTGCCAGCAGCTTAGAACTAGCGGGTACCTACGAGCAGTACTTC. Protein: CASSLELAGTYEQYF.

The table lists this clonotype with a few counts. The CDR3 coding sequence is TGTGCCAGTGCGTTAATTGGGACTAGCACAGATACGCAGTATTTT. This codes for CASALIGTSTDTQYF. This rearrangement joins TRBV5-4 to TRBJ2-3, with D perhaps matching TRBD2 (6 bases). The CDR3 loop spans 15 amino acids. Trimming stripped 8 bases from V and 0 bases from J, with 16 bases between. Germline values: CDR1 SGHNT, CDR2 YYREEE (reference sequence).

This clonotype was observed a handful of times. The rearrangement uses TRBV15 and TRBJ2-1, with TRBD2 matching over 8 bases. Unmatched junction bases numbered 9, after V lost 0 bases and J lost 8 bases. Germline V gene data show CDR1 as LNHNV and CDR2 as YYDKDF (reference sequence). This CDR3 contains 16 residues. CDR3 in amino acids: CATSRELAGPGDEQFF. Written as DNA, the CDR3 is TGTGCCACCAGCAGAGAATTAGCGGGACCAGGCGATGAGCAGTTCTTC.

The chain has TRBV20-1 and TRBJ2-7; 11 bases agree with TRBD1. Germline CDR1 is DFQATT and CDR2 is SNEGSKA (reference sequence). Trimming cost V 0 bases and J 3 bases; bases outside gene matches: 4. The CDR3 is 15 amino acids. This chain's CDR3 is CSARDRDRGYYEQYV. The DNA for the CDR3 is TGCAGTGCTAGAGATCGGGACAGGGGGTACTACGAGCAGTACGTC.

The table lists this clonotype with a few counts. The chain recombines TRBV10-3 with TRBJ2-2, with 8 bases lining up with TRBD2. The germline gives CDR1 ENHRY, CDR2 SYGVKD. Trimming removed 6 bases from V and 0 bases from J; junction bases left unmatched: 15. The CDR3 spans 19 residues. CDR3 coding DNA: TGTGCCATCAGCGGCAGTGATAGCGGGATATACGCGAACACCGGGGAGCTGTTTTTT. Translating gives CAISGSDSGIYANTGELFF.

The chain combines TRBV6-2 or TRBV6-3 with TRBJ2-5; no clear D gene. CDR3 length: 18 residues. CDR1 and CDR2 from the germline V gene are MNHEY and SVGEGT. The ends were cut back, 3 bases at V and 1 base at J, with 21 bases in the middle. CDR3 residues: CASSYGRSRSISQETQYF. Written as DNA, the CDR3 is TGTGCCAGCAGTTATGGACGTTCGCGTTCAATAAGCCAAGAGACCCAGTACTTC.

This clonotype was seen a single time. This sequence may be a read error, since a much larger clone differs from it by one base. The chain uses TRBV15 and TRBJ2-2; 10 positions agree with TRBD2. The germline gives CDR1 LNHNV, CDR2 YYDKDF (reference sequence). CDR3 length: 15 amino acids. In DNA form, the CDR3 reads TGTGCCACCAGCAGTTCTAGCGGGAGCACCGGGGAGCTGTATTTT. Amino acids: CATSSSSGSTGELYF.